This T cell receptor beta chain appears in the sequencing data of a study of blood T cells in healthy people across ages. Total RNA was isolated from each sample in quantities of at least 5 micrograms. Concerning this clonotype: The antigen is undetermined.

CDR3 length equals 14 residues. Trimming took off 4 bases at V and 6 bases at J, with 15 bases between the two ends. Germline-derived CDR1 and CDR2 are MNHEY and SVGAGI. For the second PCR, which ran for roughly 7 to 11 cycles, a sample-barcoded 5' primer and a J-beta primer mix were used. Using its own MiXCR run on the 5' RACE reads, TCRdb lists one record per CDR3 protein. The sample consists of approximately 730,000 distinct CDR3 sequences, approximately 43% of them appearing once. Study results and limitations: Diversity of TCR beta per million T cells declined in a roughly linear way with age.

The V gene is TRBV6-5, the J gene TRBJ1-1; no clear D gene. This TCR was sampled from a woman between 55 and 75 years old in good health. The specimen was blood. Written as DNA, the CDR3 is TGTGCCAGCAGTTCCCTCCTTCGCGGCCCTGAAGCTTTCTTT. Its protein product is CASSSLLRGPEAFF.